This T cell receptor (beta chain) was profiled in a study of T cell changes during pregnancy in multiple sclerosis. Assay used: immunoSEQ multiplex PCR; TCRdb lists only in-frame clones, some missing. The profile shows about 39,000 clones, approximately 94% of them singletons. Trimming removed 5 bases at V and 4 bases at J, with 8 bases between. The germline V gene encodes CDR1 MNHNY and CDR2 SVGAGI (reference sequence). The CDR3 consists of 13 residues. Sequenced material: CD4+ T cells from peripheral blood mononuclear cells, taken after pregnancy. This chain joins TRBV6-6 and TRBJ1-4; D remains unclear. The source of this sequence is a female donor with multiple sclerosis, enrolled in a pregnancy study. This CDR3 is CASSGQINEKLFF. DNA of the CDR3: TGTGCCAGCAGTGGTCAGATTAATGAAAAACTGTTTTTT.